Listed below are T cell receptor beta chains from one sample, sequenced in a study of response to subunit inactivated influenza vaccine. TCRdb called the RT-PCR reads again in MiXCR, with one record for every CDR3 protein. Of about half a million distinct CDR3 sequences in the sample, 6% to 9% were seen once. Sequences were derived from PBMCs from blood, sampled approximately 25 months after vaccination. All receptors come from a man aged 50 to 75 who received an inactivated influenza vaccine. The CDR3 runs from the conserved cysteine through the conserved F or W. The D gene is left open where the match is weak. Clone size is given for some rows only: seen once, a few or many times, or a class if the clone is expanded.

clone_size	d_call	v_call	j_call	cdr3_aa	cdr3_nt
few	.	TRBV24-1	TRBJ2-3	CATSDSFSETDTQYF	TGTGCCACCAGTGATTCCTTCAGCGAGACAGATACGCAGTATTTT
few	.	TRBV9	TRBJ1-6	CASNGDGSSYNSPLHF	TGTGCCAGCAACGGGGACGGAAGCTCCTATAATTCACCCCTCCACTTT
.	.	TRBV20-1	TRBJ2-7	CSATEKGYEQYF	TGCAGTGCTACCGAGAAGGGCTACGAGCAGTACTTC
.	.	TRBV20-1	TRBJ1-6	CSAASTNNSPLHF	TGCAGTGCTGCTTCGACCAATAATTCACCCCTCCACTTT
few	.	TRBV28	TRBJ2-5	CASSPPLQRRGETQYF	TGTGCCAGCAGCCCCCCCCTACAAAGGAGGGGTGAGACCCAGTACTTC
few	.	TRBV5-1	TRBJ2-3	CASSWTDLTDTQYF	TGCGCCAGCAGCTGGACAGATCTTACAGATACGCAGTATTTT
.	TRBD2	TRBV6-2/TRBV6-3	TRBJ2-7	CASRTSGRYEQYF	TGTGCCAGCCGGACTAGCGGGAGATACGAGCAGTACTTC
few	TRBD2	TRBV7-8	TRBJ2-2	CASSWGLAGTSRDTGELFF	TGTGCCAGCAGCTGGGGGCTAGCGGGGACTAGCAGGGACACCGGGGAGCTGTTTTTT
few	.	TRBV20-1	TRBJ2-4	CSARDFGQMENIQYF	TGCAGTGCTAGAGACTTCGGACAGATGGAAAACATTCAGTACTTC
.	TRBD2	TRBV4-3	TRBJ2-1	CASSQTGGMSNEQFF	TGCGCCAGCAGCCAGACGGGGGGGATGAGCAATGAGCAGTTCTTC
many	.	TRBV12-3/TRBV12-4	TRBJ2-6	CASSQGTGANVLTF	TGTGCCAGCAGCCAAGGGACTGGGGCCAACGTCCTGACTTTC
.	TRBD1	TRBV28	TRBJ2-7	CASSLDSGTGGVKAEQYF	TGTGCCAGCAGTTTAGATTCAGGGACAGGGGGCGTTAAGGCCGAGCAGTACTTC
many	.	TRBV7-2	TRBJ2-3	CASRNRVDDTDTQYF	TGTGCCAGCAGAAATCGAGTTGATGACACAGATACGCAGTATTTT
.	.	TRBV3-1	TRBJ2-7	CASSLRGVGEQYF	TGTGCCAGCAGCTTACGAGGGGTCGGCGAGCAGTACTTC
few	.	TRBV7-9	TRBJ2-4	CASSYTGTRNIQYF	TGTGCCAGCAGTTATACCGGGACGAGAAACATTCAGTACTTC
.	.	TRBV5-1	TRBJ1-2	CASSLGTIGRGFDYGYTF	TGCGCCAGCAGCTTGGGGACTATTGGAAGGGGTTTCGACTATGGCTACACCTTC
many	.	TRBV6-5	TRBJ2-7	CASSWSSARYEQYF	TGTGCCAGCAGTTGGAGTTCGGCCCGATACGAGCAGTACTTC
few	.	TRBV5-1	TRBJ1-4	CASSLGRGTNEKLFF	TGCGCCAGCAGCTTGGGAAGGGGGACTAATGAAAAACTGTTTTTT
.	.	TRBV6-1	TRBJ2-1	CASRPSVYNEQFF	TGTGCCAGCAGACCGAGCGTCTACAATGAGCAGTTCTTC
many	.	TRBV12-3/TRBV12-4	TRBJ1-5	CASSQNPGNQPQHF	TGTGCCAGCAGTCAAAATCCGGGGAACCAGCCCCAGCATTTT
few	.	TRBV7-8	TRBJ2-5	CASSKGQKETQYF	TGTGCCAGCAGCAAAGGACAAAAAGAGACCCAGTACTTC
few	.	TRBV4-3	TRBJ2-5	CASSQDRGGRETQYF	TGCGCCAGCAGCCAAGACAGGGGCGGTCGGGAGACCCAGTACTTC
few	.	TRBV28	TRBJ1-4	CASRRPGAATNEKLFF	TGTGCCAGCAGGCGGCCCGGGGCGGCGACTAATGAAAAACTGTTTTTT
few	.	TRBV15	TRBJ2-1	CATSSLVVNNEQFF	TGTGCCACCAGCAGCCTGGTGGTTAACAATGAGCAGTTCTTC
few	TRBD1	TRBV5-1	TRBJ2-7	CASSPGQGVVFEQYF	TGCGCCAGCAGCCCGGGACAGGGGGTAGTATTCGAGCAGTACTTC
.	TRBD1	TRBV4-3	TRBJ1-5	CASSQDRVGAPQHF	TGCGCCAGCAGCCAGGACAGGGTGGGGGCGCCCCAGCATTTT
.	.	TRBV10-3	TRBJ2-1	CAISESSRNNEQFF	TGTGCCATCAGTGAGTCTTCCAGAAACAATGAGCAGTTCTTC
many	TRBD2	TRBV20-1	TRBJ2-5	CSAMTSGGVKTQYF	TGCAGTGCCATGACTAGCGGGGGCGTAAAGACCCAGTACTTC
few	TRBD2	TRBV9	TRBJ2-5	CASSVGLAGGRETQYF	TGTGCCAGCAGCGTAGGACTAGCGGGGGGGCGAGAGACCCAGTACTTC
many	.	TRBV29-1	TRBJ1-5	CSVALGSNQPQHF	TGCAGCGTTGCGCTCGGTAGCAATCAGCCCCAGCATTTT
.	.	TRBV20-1	TRBJ2-7	CSATPPALRYEQYF	TGCAGTGCTACCCCCCCGGCACTTAGATACGAGCAGTACTTC
few	.	TRBV18	TRBJ1-6	CASSTESRNSPLHF	TGTGCCAGCTCAACGGAGTCCAGGAATTCACCCCTCCACTTT
.	.	TRBV7-8	TRBJ2-2	CASSFHRVPNTGELFF	TGTGCCAGCAGCTTCCACCGGGTACCTAACACCGGGGAGCTGTTTTTT
.	.	TRBV3-1	TRBJ1-2	CASSRWGDGYTF	TGTGCCAGCAGTCGATGGGGTGATGGCTACACCTTC
few	.	TRBV30	TRBJ2-7	CAWSVYPQTSYEQYF	TGTGCCTGGAGTGTTTATCCGCAGACATCCTACGAGCAGTACTTC
.	.	TRBV12-3/TRBV12-4	TRBJ1-1	CASSLIPGVDTEAFF	TGTGCCAGCAGTTTAATCCCGGGGGTCGACACTGAAGCTTTCTTT
many	TRBD2	TRBV29-1	TRBJ2-1	CSVAGLAGSYNEQFF	TGCAGCGTAGCTGGACTAGCGGGCTCCTACAATGAGCAGTTCTTC
.	.	TRBV7-2	TRBJ1-2	CASSLAMDPTVGYTF	TGTGCCAGCAGCTTAGCGATGGATCCAACAGTGGGCTACACCTTC
many	.	TRBV7-8	TRBJ1-2	CASSLVRSGGYTF	TGTGCCAGCAGCTTAGTGCGCTCCGGAGGCTACACCTTC
many	.	TRBV5-5	TRBJ1-1	CASSARTDTEAFF	TGTGCCAGCAGCGCGAGGACAGACACTGAAGCTTTCTTT
many	TRBD2	TRBV11-2	TRBJ2-3	CASFPLGLAGVHTDTQYF	TGTGCCAGCTTTCCCCTGGGACTAGCGGGAGTTCATACAGATACGCAGTATTTT
few	.	TRBV7-2	TRBJ2-7	CASTPRPGRDYEQYF	TGTGCCAGCACCCCCCGCCCCGGCAGGGACTACGAGCAGTACTTC
.	TRBD1	TRBV11-1	TRBJ2-7	CASSWQGVSPYEQYF	TGTGCCAGCAGCTGGCAGGGGGTTTCGCCCTACGAGCAGTACTTC
.	.	TRBV2	TRBJ2-2	CASSDGLANTGELFF	TGTGCCAGCAGTGATGGGTTAGCGAACACCGGGGAGCTGTTTTTT
.	TRBD2	TRBV24-1	TRBJ2-3	CATSDRSGSPTDTQYF	TGTGCCACCAGTGATCGTAGCGGGAGCCCCACAGATACGCAGTATTTT
.	.	TRBV7-2	TRBJ1-4	CASSLATAGNEKLFF	TGTGCCAGCAGCTTAGCTACGGCAGGGAATGAAAAACTGTTTTTT
.	.	TRBV9	TRBJ2-2	CASSANLRGPNTGELFF	TGTGCCAGCAGCGCCAACCTACGGGGGCCGAACACCGGGGAGCTGTTTTTT
many	TRBD1	TRBV5-1	TRBJ2-5	CASSQDRVQETQYF	TGCGCCAGCAGCCAGGACAGGGTCCAAGAGACCCAGTACTTC
.	.	TRBV11-2	TRBJ2-7	CASSLAPQGPTYEQYF	TGTGCCAGCAGCTTAGCCCCTCAGGGGCCTACCTACGAGCAGTACTTC
.	.	TRBV20-1	TRBJ1-2	CSARPETLLGYTF	TGCAGTGCTAGACCAGAGACCCTGCTTGGCTACACCTTC
.	.	TRBV9	TRBJ1-1	CASSLRGWGGEAFF	TGTGCCAGCAGCCTCCGGGGTTGGGGCGGTGAAGCTTTCTTT
many	.	TRBV7-8	TRBJ2-3	CASSLGLATQDTQYF	TGTGCCAGCAGCTTAGGGTTAGCGACCCAGGATACGCAGTATTTT
many	.	TRBV12-3/TRBV12-4	TRBJ2-5	CASTKRGEETQYF	TGTGCCAGCACCAAAAGGGGGGAAGAGACCCAGTACTTC
many	.	TRBV10-2	TRBJ1-1	CASTPQENTEAFF	TGCGCCAGCACCCCCCAGGAGAACACTGAAGCTTTCTTT
.	.	TRBV6-6	TRBJ1-4	CASRVPGGEKLFF	TGTGCCAGCCGCGTCCCGGGCGGTGAAAAACTGTTTTTT